The next 22 T cell receptor beta chains were all read from a single sample in a study of OX40 agonist ivuxolimab in advanced cancers. Library construction relied on the immunoSEQ multiplex PCR assay. TCRdb obtained this table from immuneACCESS and retained in-frame rearrangements with V and J assigned. These tables miss some clones; where compared with another copy, unresolved V genes account for less than half of the shortfall, and the remainder is unexplained. For this sample there are tens of thousands of clones; approximately 85% appear just once. Over 7.5% of the sample goes to the ten largest clones. The specimen was CD4+ or CD8+ T cells sorted from blood, collected in a trial of the OX40 agonist ivuxolimab. The receptors here all came from an adult with an advanced solid tumor such as melanoma, head and neck, liver or kidney cancer.

This clone was seen a handful of times. This sequence joins TRBV15 and TRBJ2-5; tentative D call: TRBD2 (5 bases). The CDR3 is made up of 14 amino acids. Deletions cut 3 bases from V and 7 bases from J, with 15 bases between. Germline V gene data show CDR1 as LNHNV and CDR2 as YYDKDF (reference sequence). CDR3 bases: TGTGCCACCAGCAGGCAGGACTCCTTGGGGACCCAGTACTTC. Protein product: CATSRQDSLGTQYF.

CDR3: CASSVAGTGIQRQYF. For the CDR3, the DNA is TGTGCCAGCAGCGTAGCAGGGACAGGGATTCAGAGGCAGTATTTT. The chain employs TRBV9 and TRBJ2-3; 9 positions agree with TRBD1. This CDR3 has 15 residues. The junction had 10 bases not matched to a gene; V was cut back by 0 bases and J by 11 bases. Looked up from germline, CDR1 is SGDLS and CDR2 is YYNGEE.

V usage is TRBV10-3 and J usage is TRBJ2-1; TRBD2 agrees at 7 bases. This CDR3 has 15 amino acids. V lost 4 bases, J lost 4 bases, and 7 bases stayed unmatched. CDR1 ENHRY and CDR2 SYGVKD come from the germline V gene. DNA for the CDR3: TGTGCCATCAGTGCGGGAGCGGGGCTGTACAATGAGCAGTTCTTC. Amino acids: CAISAGAGLYNEQFF.

The chain uses TRBV9 and TRBJ1-2; TRBD1 matches at 9 bases. The germline V gene has CDR1 SGDLS and CDR2 YYNGEE. This CDR3 comprises 14 residues. Trimming at V came to 3 bases and at J to 8 bases, leaving 8 bases not matched to a gene. This chain's CDR3 is CASSETGTGFGYTF. CDR3 DNA: TGTGCCAGCAGCGAAACCGGGACAGGGTTCGGCTACACCTTC.

The chain recombines TRBV5-4 with TRBJ1-1; D gene unclear. CDR1 and CDR2 (germline): SGHNT, YYREEE (reference sequence). CDR3 length: 13 residues. Trimming pared 4 bases from V and 8 bases from J, leaving 15 bases between. The CDR3 nucleotides are TGTGCCAGCAGCCAGACACCGCCCGACGAAGCTTTCTTT. Amino acid sequence: CASSQTPPDEAFF.

The chain couples TRBV4-2 to TRBJ1-5; no clear D gene. CDR3 length equals 13 residues. Trimming removed 3 bases from V and 7 bases from J, with 10 bases in between. Germline loops: CDR1 LGHNA, CDR2 YNFKEQ. In DNA, the CDR3 is TGTGCCAGCAGCCAGGGGTTGGGGCAGCCCCAGCATTTT. Protein: CASSQGLGQPQHF.

The chain employs TRBV2 and TRBJ2-2; the D gene could be TRBD1 or TRBD2 (5 bases each). Germline assignment: CDR1 SNHLY and CDR2 FYNNEI. The CDR3 is made up of 13 amino acids. V lost 5 bases and J 4 bases, leaving 8 bases between the germline ends. The CDR3 sequence is CASSPGGTGELFF. The DNA of the CDR3 is TGTGCCAGCAGTCCTGGGGGCACCGGGGAGCTGTTTTTT.

The V call is TRBV27, the J call TRBJ1-1, with 7 bases aligning to TRBD1. Looked up from germline, CDR1 is MNHEY and CDR2 is SMNVEV (reference sequence). The CDR3 runs to 15 residues. V dropped 4 bases and J dropped 1; count of bases not matched to a gene: 6. This chain's CDR3 is CASSWDSQPNTEAFF. The CDR3 bases are TGTGCCAGCAGTTGGGACAGCCAGCCGAACACTGAAGCTTTCTTT.

This clone was counted between two and nine times. The genes are TRBV7-2 and TRBJ1-5, with 8 bases identical to TRBD1. The trim removed 5 bases at V and 0 bases at J, leaving 6 bases unmatched. The CDR3 covers 16 residues. Per germline, CDR1 SGHTA and CDR2 FQGNSA. In nucleotides, the CDR3 is TGTGCCAGCAGCCCGTGGACAGGGTCTAGCAATCAGCCCCAGCATTTT. This encodes CASSPWTGSSNQPQHF.

This chain joins TRBV7-2 and TRBJ1-2; 7 nucleotides agree with TRBD1. Germline V gene sequence: CDR1 SGHTA, CDR2 FQGNSA. The length of the CDR3 is 15 residues. Trimming took 3 bases from V and 2 from J; bases not matched to a gene: 6. DNA for the CDR3: TGTGCCAGCAGCTTCGACAGGGTAGGCAACTATGGCTACACCTTC. Amino acid sequence: CASSFDRVGNYGYTF. Full variable domain (outside the CDR3, taken from reference TRBV7-2 and TRBJ1-2): GAGVSQSPSNKVTEKGKDVELRCDPISGHTALYWYRQSLGQGLEFLIYFQGNSAPDKSGLPSDRFSAERTGGSVSTLTIQRTQQEDSAVYLCASSFDRVGNYGYTFGSGTRLTVV.

The chain carries TRBV12-5 and TRBJ2-1; 10 bases line up with TRBD1. The CDR3 is 15 residues long. J was trimmed by 2 bases and V by 4 bases; bases with no gene match: 2. Germline assignment: CDR1 LGHNT and CDR2 FRNRAP. CDR3 in DNA: TGTGCTAGTGGTTCAGGGACAGGGGCCTACAATGAGCAGTTCTTC. This encodes CASGSGTGAYNEQFF.

J is TRBJ1-4 and V is TRBV7-9, with 11 bases matching TRBD1. The length of the CDR3 is 12 residues. Trimming removed 8 bases from V and 10 bases from J; junction bases left unmatched: 3. Germline lookup yields CDR1 SEHNR and CDR2 FQNEAQ (reference sequence). The CDR3 region has the DNA TGTGCCAGCGGGACAGGGGGGAGAAAACTGTTTTTT. It codes for CASGTGGRKLFF. Full variable domain (remainder filled in from reference TRBV7-9 and TRBJ1-4): DTGVSQNPRHKITKRGQNVTFRCDPISEHNRLYWYRQTLGQGPEFLTYFQNEAQLEKSRLLSDRFSAERPKGSFSTLEIQRTEQGDSAMYLCASGTGGRKLFFGSGTQLSVL.

The chain employs TRBV6-1 and TRBJ2-5, with TRBD1 identical over 9 bases. The J call may be wrong; the DNA end is better matched by TRBJ2-7. The CDR3 has 14 amino acids. Germline V gene lookup returns CDR1 MNHNS and CDR2 SASEGT. The CDR3 DNA follows: TGTGCCAGCACCGTGGGGACAGGGAGCTACGAGCAGTACTTC. Amino acids: CASTVGTGSYEQYF.

This chain connects TRBV5-4 to TRBJ2-5, with D unresolved. The CDR3 contains 14 residues. V lost 0 bases to trimming and J lost 3 bases, with 9 bases between them. The germline V gene encodes CDR1 SGHNT and CDR2 YYREEE (reference sequence). The CDR3 loop reads CASSLVGVKETQYF. The DNA for the CDR3 is TGTGCCAGCAGCTTGGTAGGTGTGAAAGAGACCCAGTACTTC.

The V and J genes are TRBV5-1 and TRBJ1-3; 8 bases fit TRBD1. Germline lookup yields CDR1 SGHRS and CDR2 YFSETQ. The J segment lost 0 bases and the V segment lost 1 base, leaving 3 bases of the junction unmatched. This CDR3 has 16 amino acids. The CDR3, as DNA: TGCGCCAGCAGCTTGTTACAGGGGGACTCTGGAAACACCATATATTTT. It codes for CASSLLQGDSGNTIYF.

The genes are TRBV7-6 and TRBJ1-4; weak D call: TRBD1 (6 bases). V lost 0 bases, J lost 8 bases, and 16 bases lay in between. The CDR3 spans 16 residues. From germline, CDR1 is SGHVS and CDR2 FNYEAQ. Here the CDR3 reads CASSLAGFGGAEKLFF. In DNA, the CDR3 is TGTGCCAGCAGCTTAGCGGGCTTTGGGGGCGCCGAAAAACTGTTTTTT.

V gene TRBV5-1 combines with J gene TRBJ1-1; TRBD1 is a possible D gene (5 bases). Germline V gene sequence: CDR1 SGHRS, CDR2 YFSETQ. The ends were cut back, 4 bases at V and 1 base at J, with 8 bases in the middle. CDR3 length equals 13 residues. The CDR3 DNA reads as TGCGCCAGCAGCCCAACAGGGAACACTGAAGCTTTCTTT. Translating it yields CASSPTGNTEAFF.

The chain combines TRBV29-1 with TRBJ1-1; maybe TRBD1 (5 bases). The CDR3 is made up of 12 amino acids. Trimming cost V 3 bases and J 6 bases, with 11 bases left between them. Germline CDR1 is SQVTM and CDR2 is ANQGSEA. CDR3 sequence (DNA): TGCAGCGTTGAGGCCCAGGGCCCTGAAGCTTTCTTT. Translating gives CSVEAQGPEAFF.

The rearrangement joins TRBV18 to TRBJ2-3, with 7 bases identical to TRBD1. Germline CDR1 is KGHSH and CDR2 is LQKENI. The CDR3 is 16 amino acids. Trimming removed 5 bases from V and 3 bases from J; junction bases left unmatched: 11. The CDR3 loop reads CASSTTIQGLTDTQYF. For the CDR3, the DNA is TGTGCCAGCTCAACTACTATACAGGGGCTGACAGATACGCAGTATTTT.

V usage is TRBV19 and J usage is TRBJ2-1; weak D call: TRBD2 (5 bases). The CDR3 totals 18 residues. V was clipped by 5 bases and J by 0 bases, with 20 bases between them. The germline gives CDR1 LNHDA, CDR2 SQIVND (reference sequence). The DNA for the CDR3 is TGTGCCAGTAGTCTCGAGGCGGGCTCGATAAACTCCTACAATGAGCAGTTCTTC. Its translation is CASSLEAGSINSYNEQFF.

The chain is built from TRBV30 and TRBJ1-3, with D unresolved. Germline V CDR1 and CDR2: GTSNPN, SVGIG (reference sequence). The CDR3 spans 13 residues. The ends were cut back, 1 base at V and 3 bases at J, with 7 bases in the middle. The CDR3 coding sequence is TGTGCCTGGAGTGGGGGTATTGGAAACACCATATATTTT. It yields the protein CAWSGGIGNTIYF. The complete variable domain, with remaining parts taken from reference TRBV30 and TRBJ1-3, reads SQTIHQWPATLVQPVGSPLSLECTVEGTSNPNLYWYRQAAGRGLQLLFYSVGIGQISSEVPQNLSASRPQDRQFILSSKKLLLSDSGFYLCAWSGGIGNTIYFGEGSWLTVV.

The chain employs TRBV5-6 and TRBJ2-1; D gene unclear. The CDR3 loop spans 17 amino acids. Trimming left V 6 bases short and J 0 bases short, with 19 bases between. In germline, CDR1 is SGHDT, CDR2 YYEEEE. The CDR3 reads CASTNALSRSSYNEQFF. CDR3 sequence (DNA): TGTGCCAGCACCAATGCCCTCTCCAGGAGCTCCTACAATGAGCAGTTCTTC.